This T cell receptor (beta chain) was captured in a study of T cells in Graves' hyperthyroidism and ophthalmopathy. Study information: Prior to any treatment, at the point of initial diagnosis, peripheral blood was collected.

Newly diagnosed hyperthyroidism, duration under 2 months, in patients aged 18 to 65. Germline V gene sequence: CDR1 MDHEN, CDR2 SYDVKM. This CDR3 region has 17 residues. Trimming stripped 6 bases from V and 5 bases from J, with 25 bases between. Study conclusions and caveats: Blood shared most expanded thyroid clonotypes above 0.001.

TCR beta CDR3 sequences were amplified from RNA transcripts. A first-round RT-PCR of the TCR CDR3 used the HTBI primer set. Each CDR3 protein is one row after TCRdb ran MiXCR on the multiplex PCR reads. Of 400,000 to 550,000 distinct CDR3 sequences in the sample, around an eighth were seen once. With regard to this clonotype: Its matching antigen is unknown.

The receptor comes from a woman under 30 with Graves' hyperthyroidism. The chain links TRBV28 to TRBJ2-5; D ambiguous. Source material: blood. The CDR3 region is CASRPTFTRTPRETQYF. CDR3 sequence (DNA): TGTGCCAGCAGGCCAACCTTTACGAGGACGCCGAGGGAGACCCAGTACTTC.